The text below deals with one T cell receptor beta chain. The entry originates in a study of shared clonotypes between healthy human individuals. Study context: The people who gave samples were a couple of women and a few men aged 18 to 49.

Trimming removed 1 base from V and 1 base from J, with 8 bases in between. In germline, CDR1 is SGHRS, CDR2 YFSETQ. The CDR3 contains 14 residues. HIV-negative, healthy adults without recent acute infections or vaccinations were the donors. TCRdb keeps only in-frame clones here, not all; method: immunoSEQ multiplex PCR. The data contain 2,100,000 or so clones, approximately 96% of them seen just once; the ten biggest clones take up around 0.13%. The genes are TRBV5-1 and TRBJ1-1; D uncertain. The TCR comes from a man in his late teens or twenties in good health. Sequenced input: naive CD4+ T cells sorted from blood. The subset here: CD45RA+ positively selected. This CDR3 reads CASSLWQENTEAFF. The CDR3 nucleotides are TGCGCCAGCAGCTTGTGGCAGGAGAACACTGAAGCTTTCTTT. Full variable domain (outside the CDR3, taken from reference TRBV5-1 and TRBJ1-1): KAGVTQTPRYLIKTRGQQVTLSCSPISGHRSVSWYQQTPGQGLQFLFEYFSETQRNKGNFPGRFSGRQFSNSRSEMNVSTLELGDSALYLCASSLWQENTEAFFGQGTRLTVV.